The 4 T cell receptor beta chains presented below share a single source sample, sequenced in a study of blood T cells in healthy people across ages. PCR was performed a second time for about 7 to 12 cycles using a sample-barcoded 5' primer and a J-beta primer mix. TCRdb reanalysed the 5' RACE reads using MiXCR and keeps one entry per CDR3 protein. The sample lists 790,000 or so distinct CDR3 sequences; roughly 56% were seen once. Sequencing was carried out using blood. These receptor sequences come from a middle-aged man in good health.

The DNA for the CDR3 is TGTGCCAGCAGTCGGAGGACAGGGGGCTCCTACAATGAGCAGTTCTTC. Amino acids: CASSRRTGGSYNEQFF. The gene calls are TRBV12-3 or TRBV12-4 and TRBJ2-1; 10 bases align to TRBD1. The CDR3 is made up of 16 amino acids. V was pared by 5 bases and J by 0 bases, with 4 bases of the junction left unmatched.

The rearrangement uses TRBV5-1 and TRBJ1-1; the match to TRBD1 covers 8 bases. V was pared by 4 bases and J by 5 bases, with 4 bases of the junction left unmatched. Per the germline V gene, CDR1 is SGHRS and CDR2 is YFSETQ. The length of the CDR3 is 13 residues. The CDR3 sequence: CASSTGQGTEAFF. CDR3 coding DNA: TGCGCCAGCAGCACCGGACAGGGTACTGAAGCTTTCTTT.

Concerning this clonotype itself: An end of the junction does not agree with germline; a read error may underlie this. The chain carries TRBV7-2 and TRBJ2-7, with 10 bases matching TRBD2. Germline CDR1 reads SGHTA; CDR2 reads FQGNSA. The CDR3 length is 14 residues. CDR3 sequence (DNA): TGTGCCAGCACCTTAAGCGGGAGGGTCCACGAGCAGTACTTC. Its protein product is CASTLSGRVHEQYF.

The rearrangement joins TRBV12-3 or TRBV12-4 to TRBJ2-5, with 12 bases that match TRBD2. The CDR3 loop spans 18 amino acids. Germline trimming cut 1 base from V and 4 bases from J; bases unmatched to any gene: 10. This CDR3 reads CASSLVPSGRAVRETQYF. The CDR3 bases are TGTGCCAGCAGTTTAGTCCCTAGCGGGAGGGCTGTCCGAGAGACCCAGTACTTC.